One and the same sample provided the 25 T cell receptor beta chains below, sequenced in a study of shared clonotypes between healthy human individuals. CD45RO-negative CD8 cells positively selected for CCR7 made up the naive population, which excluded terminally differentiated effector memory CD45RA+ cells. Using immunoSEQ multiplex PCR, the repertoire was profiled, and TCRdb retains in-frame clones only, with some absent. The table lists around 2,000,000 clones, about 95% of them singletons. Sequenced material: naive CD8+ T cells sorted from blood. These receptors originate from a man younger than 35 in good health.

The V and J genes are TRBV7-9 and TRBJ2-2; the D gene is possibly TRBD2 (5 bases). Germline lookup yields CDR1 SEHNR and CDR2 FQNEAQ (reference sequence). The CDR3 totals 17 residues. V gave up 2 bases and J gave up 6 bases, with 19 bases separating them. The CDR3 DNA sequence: TGTGCCAGCAGCTTATTAACTGCTAGCTTTCAGCCCGGGGAGCTGTTTTTT. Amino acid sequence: CASSLLTASFQPGELFF.

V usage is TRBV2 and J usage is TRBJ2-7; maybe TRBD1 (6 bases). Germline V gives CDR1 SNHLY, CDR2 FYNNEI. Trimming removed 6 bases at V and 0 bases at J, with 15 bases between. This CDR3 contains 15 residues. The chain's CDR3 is CASSPGVFASYEQYF. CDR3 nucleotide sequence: TGTGCCAGCAGCCCAGGGGTTTTTGCCTCCTACGAGCAGTACTTC.

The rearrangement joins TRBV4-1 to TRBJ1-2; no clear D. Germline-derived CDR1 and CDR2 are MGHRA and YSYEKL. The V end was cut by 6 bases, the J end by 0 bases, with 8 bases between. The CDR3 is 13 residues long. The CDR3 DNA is TGCGCCAGCAGTCCCTTGGCTAACTATGGCTACACCTTC. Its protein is CASSPLANYGYTF.

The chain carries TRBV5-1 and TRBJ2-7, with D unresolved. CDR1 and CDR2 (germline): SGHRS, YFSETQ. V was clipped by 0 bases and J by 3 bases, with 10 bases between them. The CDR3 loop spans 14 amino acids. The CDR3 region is CASSLEGLDYEQYF. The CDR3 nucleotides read TGCGCCAGCAGCTTGGAAGGGCTCGACTACGAGCAGTACTTC.

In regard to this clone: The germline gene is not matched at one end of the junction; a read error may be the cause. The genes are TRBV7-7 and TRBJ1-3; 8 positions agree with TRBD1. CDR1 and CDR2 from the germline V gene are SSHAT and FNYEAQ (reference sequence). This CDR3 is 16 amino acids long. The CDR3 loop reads CASSPAPGQGGNTIYF. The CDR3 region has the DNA TGTGCTAGCAGCCCAGCGCCCGGACAGGGTGGAAACACCATATATTTT.

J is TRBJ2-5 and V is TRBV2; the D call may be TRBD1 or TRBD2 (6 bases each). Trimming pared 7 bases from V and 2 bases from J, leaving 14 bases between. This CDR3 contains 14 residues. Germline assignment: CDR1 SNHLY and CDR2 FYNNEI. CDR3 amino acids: CASNFPGAQETQYF. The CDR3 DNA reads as TGTGCCAGCAACTTTCCGGGGGCACAAGAGACCCAGTACTTC.

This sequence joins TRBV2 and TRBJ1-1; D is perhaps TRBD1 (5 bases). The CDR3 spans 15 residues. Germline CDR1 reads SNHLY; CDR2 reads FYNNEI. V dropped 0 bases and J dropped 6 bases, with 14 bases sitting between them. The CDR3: CASSEAGVGGPEAFF. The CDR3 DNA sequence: TGTGCCAGCAGTGAAGCCGGGGTCGGGGGACCTGAAGCTTTCTTT.

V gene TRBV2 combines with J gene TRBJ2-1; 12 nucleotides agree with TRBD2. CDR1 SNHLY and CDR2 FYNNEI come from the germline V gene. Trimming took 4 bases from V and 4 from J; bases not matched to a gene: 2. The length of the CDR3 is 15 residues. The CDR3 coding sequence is TGTGCCAGCAGTGTCCTAGCGGGAGGGTACAATGAGCAGTTCTTC. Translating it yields CASSVLAGGYNEQFF.

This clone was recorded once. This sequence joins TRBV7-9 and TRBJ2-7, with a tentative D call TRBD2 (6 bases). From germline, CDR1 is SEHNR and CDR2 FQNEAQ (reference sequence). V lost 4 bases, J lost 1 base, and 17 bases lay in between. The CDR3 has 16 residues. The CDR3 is CASSSFGGTASYEQYF. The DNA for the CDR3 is TGTGCCAGCAGCTCATTCGGCGGGACCGCATCCTACGAGCAGTACTTC.

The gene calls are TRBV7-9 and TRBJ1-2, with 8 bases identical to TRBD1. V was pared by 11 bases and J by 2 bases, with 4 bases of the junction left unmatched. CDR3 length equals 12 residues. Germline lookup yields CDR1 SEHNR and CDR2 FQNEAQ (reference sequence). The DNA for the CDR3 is TGTGCCGGGACAGGAGCGAACTATGGCTACACCTTC. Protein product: CAGTGANYGYTF. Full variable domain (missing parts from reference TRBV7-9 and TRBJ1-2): DTGVSQNPRHKITKRGQNVTFRCDPISEHNRLYWYRQTLGQGPEFLTYFQNEAQLEKSRLLSDRFSAERPKGSFSTLEIQRTEQGDSAMYLCAGTGANYGYTFGSGTRLTVV.

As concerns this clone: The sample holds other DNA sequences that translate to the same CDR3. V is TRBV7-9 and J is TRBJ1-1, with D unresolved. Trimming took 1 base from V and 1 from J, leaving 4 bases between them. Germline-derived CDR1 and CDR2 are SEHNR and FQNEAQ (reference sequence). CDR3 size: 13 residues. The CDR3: CASSLVGNTEAFF. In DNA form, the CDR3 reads TGTGCCAGCAGCTTAGTGGGGAACACTGAAGCTTTCTTT.

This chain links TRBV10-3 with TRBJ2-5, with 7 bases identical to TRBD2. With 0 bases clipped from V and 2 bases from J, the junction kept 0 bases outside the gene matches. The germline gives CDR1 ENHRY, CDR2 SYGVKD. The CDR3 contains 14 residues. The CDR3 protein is CAISESSGQETQYF. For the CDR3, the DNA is TGTGCCATCAGTGAGTCTAGCGGGCAAGAGACCCAGTACTTC.

The CDR3 DNA follows: TGCGCCAGCAGCGTATCGCCTAGCGGGAGCACAGATACGCAGTATTTT. Amino acid sequence: CASSVSPSGSTDTQYF. V is TRBV5-1 and J is TRBJ2-3, with 8 bases that match TRBD2. V shed 4 bases and J 0 bases; nucleotides not matched to a gene: 7. CDR1 is SGHRS, CDR2 YFSETQ, per germline. This CDR3 is 16 amino acids long.

Written as DNA, the CDR3 is TGTGCCAGTAGCCACGGGAGCGGCTACGAGCAGTACTTC. Amino acids: CASSHGSGYEQYF. This sequence joins TRBV19 and TRBJ2-7; a possible D gene is TRBD2 (6 bases). Deletions cut 6 bases from V and 3 bases from J, with 12 bases between. In germline, CDR1 is LNHDA, CDR2 SQIVND (reference sequence). This CDR3 has 13 residues.

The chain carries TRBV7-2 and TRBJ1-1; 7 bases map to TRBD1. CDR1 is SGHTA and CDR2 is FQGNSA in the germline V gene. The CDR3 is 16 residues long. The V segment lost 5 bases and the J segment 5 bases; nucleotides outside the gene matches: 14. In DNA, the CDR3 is TGTGCCAGCAGCCGCCCATCTGACAGGGCGGTGACTGAAGCTTTCTTT. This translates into CASSRPSDRAVTEAFF.

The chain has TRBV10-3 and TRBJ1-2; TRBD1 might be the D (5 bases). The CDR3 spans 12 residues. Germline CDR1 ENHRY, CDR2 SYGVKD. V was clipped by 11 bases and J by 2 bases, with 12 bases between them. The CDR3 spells CAGTGANYGYTF. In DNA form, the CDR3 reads TGTGCCGGGACCGGGGCCAACTATGGCTACACCTTC.

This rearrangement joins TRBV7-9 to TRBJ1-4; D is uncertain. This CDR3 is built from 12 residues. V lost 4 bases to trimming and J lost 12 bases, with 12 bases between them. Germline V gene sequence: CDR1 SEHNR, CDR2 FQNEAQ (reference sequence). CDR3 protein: CASSYGSGELFF. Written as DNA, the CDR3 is TGTGCCAGCAGCTATGGGTCGGGTGAACTGTTTTTT.

This chain's CDR3 is CASSDGWGTLTGGYTF. Written as DNA, the CDR3 is TGTGCCAGCAGCGATGGATGGGGCACCTTGACGGGGGGCTACACCTTC. The chain has TRBV5-6 and TRBJ1-2; possible D gene TRBD1, 5 bases. CDR3 length equals 16 residues. V was trimmed by 4 bases and J by 8 bases, leaving 24 bases between them. Germline CDR1 is SGHDT and CDR2 is YYEEEE.

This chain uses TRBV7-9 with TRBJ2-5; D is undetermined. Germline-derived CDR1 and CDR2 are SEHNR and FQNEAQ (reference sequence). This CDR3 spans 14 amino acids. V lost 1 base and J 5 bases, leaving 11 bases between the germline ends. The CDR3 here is CASSLGPKAETQYF. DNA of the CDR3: TGTGCCAGCAGCTTAGGGCCTAAAGCGGAGACCCAGTACTTC.

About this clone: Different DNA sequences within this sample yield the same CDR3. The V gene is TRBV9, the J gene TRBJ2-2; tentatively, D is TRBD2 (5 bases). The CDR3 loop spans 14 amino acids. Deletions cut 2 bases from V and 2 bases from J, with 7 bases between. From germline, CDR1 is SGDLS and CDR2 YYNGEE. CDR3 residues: CASSVGGNTGELFF. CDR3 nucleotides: TGTGCCAGCAGCGTCGGAGGAAACACCGGGGAGCTGTTTTTT.

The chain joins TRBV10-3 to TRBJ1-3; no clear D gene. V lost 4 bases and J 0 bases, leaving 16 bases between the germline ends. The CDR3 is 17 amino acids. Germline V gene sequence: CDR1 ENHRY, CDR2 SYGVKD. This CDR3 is CAISGFREEVSGNTIYF. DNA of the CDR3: TGTGCCATCAGTGGATTTAGGGAAGAGGTCTCTGGAAACACCATATATTTT.

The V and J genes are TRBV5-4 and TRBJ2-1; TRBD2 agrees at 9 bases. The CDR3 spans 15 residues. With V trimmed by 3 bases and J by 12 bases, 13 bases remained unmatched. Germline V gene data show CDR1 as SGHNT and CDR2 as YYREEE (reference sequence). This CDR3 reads CASSSELAGPGGQFF. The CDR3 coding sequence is TGTGCCAGCAGCTCAGAACTAGCGGGCCCCGGGGGGCAGTTCTTC. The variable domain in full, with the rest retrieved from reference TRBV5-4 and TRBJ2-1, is ETGVTQSPTHLIKTRGQQVTLRCSSQSGHNTVSWYQQALGQGPQFIFQYYREEENGRGNFPPRFSGLQFPNYSSELNVNALELDDSALYLCASSSELAGPGGQFFGPGTRLTVL.

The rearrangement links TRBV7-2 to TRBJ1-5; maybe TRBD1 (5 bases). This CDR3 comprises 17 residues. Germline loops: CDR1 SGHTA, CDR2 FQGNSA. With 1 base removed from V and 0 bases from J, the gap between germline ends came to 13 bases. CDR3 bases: TGTGCCAGCAGCTTAGGAGAGGGACCTTATAGCAATCAGCCCCAGCATTTT. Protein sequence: CASSLGEGPYSNQPQHF.

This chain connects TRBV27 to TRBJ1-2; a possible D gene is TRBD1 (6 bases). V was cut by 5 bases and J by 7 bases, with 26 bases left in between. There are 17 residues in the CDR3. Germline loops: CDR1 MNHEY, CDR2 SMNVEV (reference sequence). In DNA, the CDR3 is TGTGCCAGCAGTCCCCTCGGGCGTCAGGAGGCACAGGGTGGCTACACCTTC. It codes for CASSPLGRQEAQGGYTF.

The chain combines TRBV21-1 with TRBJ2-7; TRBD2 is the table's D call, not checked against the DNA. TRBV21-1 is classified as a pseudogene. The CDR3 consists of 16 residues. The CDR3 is CASSSKVTSGRSEQYF. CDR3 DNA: TGTGCCAGCAGCTCCAAGGTAACTAGCGGGAGGTCTGAGCAGTACTTC.